A selection of T cell receptor beta chains follows, all from one sample in a study of CD8+ T cells in alopecia areata. TCRdb's table, derived via immunoSEQ multiplex PCR, lists solely in-frame clones and lacks some. The table has more than 110,000 clones, under 60% seen once. Sequenced material: CD4+ T cells sorted from blood, taken at week 0. The receptors come from a human donor with alopecia areata. Each CDR3 is given with its conserved first and last residue. The order of the fields is V gene, clone size, D gene, J gene, CDR3 DNA, CDR3 protein. The D gene is left open where the match is weak. A row's size may be missing; if present it is once, few, many or a size class.

TRBV29-1	-	-	TRBJ2-3	TGCAGCGTTGAAGATCAAGGAGGTCTTTCGCAGTATTTT	CSVEDQGGLSQYF
TRBV15	-	-	TRBJ1-3	TGTGCCACCAGCAGAGTCCCGATCTACTCTGGAAACACCATATATTTT	CATSRVPIYSGNTIYF
TRBV7-2	few	-	TRBJ2-4	TGTGCCAGCAGCTTAGAACCCCTTCGGGACATTCAGTACTTC	CASSLEPLRDIQYF
TRBV6-5	once	TRBD1	TRBJ1-5	TGTGCCAGCAGGCCGACAGGGACCCAGCCCCAGCATTTT	CASRPTGTQPQHF
TRBV6-5	once	TRBD2	TRBJ2-1	TGTGCCAGCAGTACCAAGACTAGCGAGCAGTTCTTC	CASSTKTSEQFF
TRBV30	-	-	TRBJ1-6	TGTGCCTGGAGTGTACTGGCGGGCCGTTCACCCCTCCACTTT	CAWSVLAGRSPLHF
TRBV2	-	TRBD1	TRBJ2-7	TGTGCCAGCACGGGACAGGGAGGTCTTTTGGCCTACGAGCAGTACTTC	CASTGQGGLLAYEQYF
TRBV29-1	once	-	TRBJ1-2	TGCAGCGTTGAGGCAGGGAACTATGGCTACACCTTC	CSVEAGNYGYTF
TRBV7-9	-	TRBD1	TRBJ1-5	TGTGCCAGCAGCTTAGGACAGGGCGGCCAGCCCCAGCATTTT	CASSLGQGGQPQHF
TRBV9	-	TRBD1	TRBJ2-1	TGTGCCAGCAGCGTAGGGGACAGTGAGGTCTACAATGAGCAGTTCTTC	CASSVGDSEVYNEQFF
TRBV4-1	-	-	TRBJ1-2	TGCGCCAGCAGCCAAGTCGGTGCCAACACCAACTATGGCTACACCTTC	CASSQVGANTNYGYTF
TRBV13	-	-	TRBJ1-1	TGTGCCAGCAGCTTGTTCCTGAACACTGAAGCTTTCTTT	CASSLFLNTEAFF
TRBV2	-	-	TRBJ1-4	TGTGCCAGCAGTCCCGACACCCAAGAAAATGAAAAACTGTTTTTT	CASSPDTQENEKLFF
TRBV11-1	-	-	TRBJ2-3	TGTGCCAGCAGCTTTAGGGGAGATACGCAGTATTTT	CASSFRGDTQYF
TRBV15	-	-	TRBJ2-2	TGTGCCACCAGCGAGGGACAAATCACCGGGGAGCTGTTTTTT	CATSEGQITGELFF
TRBV30	-	TRBD2	TRBJ2-3	TGTGCCTGGAGCCCCGGGACTACCCGAGATACGCAGTATTTT	CAWSPGTTRDTQYF
TRBV30	-	-	TRBJ2-6	TGTGCCTGGAGTGTACAGTCTGGGGCCAACGTCCTGACTTTC	CAWSVQSGANVLTF
TRBV4-3	few	-	TRBJ2-5	TGCGCCAGCAGCCCTTCGCGGGGGCTAGAGACCCAGTACTTC	CASSPSRGLETQYF
TRBV5-1	-	TRBD2	TRBJ2-1	TGCGCCAGCAGCCCGCTAGCGGGGGGCCAACGCGGCAGTGAGCAGTTCTTC	CASSPLAGGQRGSEQFF
TRBV6-5	once	-	TRBJ2-7	TGTGCCAGCAGGACCGGGACGGGGACCTACGAGCAGTACTTC	CASRTGTGTYEQYF
TRBV2	-	-	TRBJ2-5	TGTGCCAGCAGTGAGCAAGAGACCCAGTACTTC	CASSEQETQYF
TRBV5-5	few	-	TRBJ2-4	TGTGCCAGCAGCTTGGCAGGGGCCAAAAACATTCAGTACTTC	CASSLAGAKNIQYF
TRBV6-1	few	TRBD1	TRBJ1-1	TGTGCCAGCAGCGACAGGGGAAGATCGGAAGCTTTCTTT	CASSDRGRSEAFF
TRBV5-6	-	-	TRBJ1-1	TGTGCCAGCAGCTTCCTAGCGGAGAACACTGAAGCTTTCTTT	CASSFLAENTEAFF
TRBV11-2	once	TRBD2	TRBJ2-2	TGTGCCAGCAGCACGCCGGCTAGCGGGGGGACCGGGGAGCTGTTTTTT	CASSTPASGGTGELFF
TRBV23-1	few	TRBD1	TRBJ1-5	TGCGCCAGCAGCCAAGGGGACAGGCGGGGGTTCGATCAGCCCCAGCATTTT	CASSQGDRRGFDQPQHF
TRBV14	-	-	TRBJ1-5	TGTGCCAGCAGCCGGTATCCCAGGGGATTGTATCAGCCCCAGCATTTT	CASSRYPRGLYQPQHF
TRBV30	-	TRBD1	TRBJ1-5	TGTGCCTGGAGTGCTGGGACAGGGGCTAATCAGCCCCAGCATTTT	CAWSAGTGANQPQHF
TRBV14	-	-	TRBJ2-3	TGTGCCAGCAGCCAAGCCGGGGGTGGAGATACGCAGTATTTT	CASSQAGGGDTQYF
TRBV10-3	few	-	TRBJ2-5	TGTGCCATCAGTGATATGGCTGGGGAGACCCAGTACTTC	CAISDMAGETQYF
TRBV5-1	-	TRBD1	TRBJ2-7	TGCGCCAGCAGCTCGGACAGGGACACCTACGAGCAGTACTTC	CASSSDRDTYEQYF
TRBV4-2	few	TRBD1	TRBJ1-2	TGTGCCAGCAGCCAAACCGGGACAGGGGACTATGGCTACACCTTC	CASSQTGTGDYGYTF
TRBV6-6	once	-	TRBJ2-1	TGTGCCAGCAGTAAACTCCTGGGGGGCAATGAGCAGTTCTTC	CASSKLLGGNEQFF
TRBV29-1	-	-	TRBJ1-2	TGCAGCGTTGTGGCCCCGGAGGGCTACACCTTC	CSVVAPEGYTF
TRBV5-4	-	-	TRBJ1-2	TGTGCCAGCAGCCCGACGGGCGGCTATGGCTACACCTTC	CASSPTGGYGYTF